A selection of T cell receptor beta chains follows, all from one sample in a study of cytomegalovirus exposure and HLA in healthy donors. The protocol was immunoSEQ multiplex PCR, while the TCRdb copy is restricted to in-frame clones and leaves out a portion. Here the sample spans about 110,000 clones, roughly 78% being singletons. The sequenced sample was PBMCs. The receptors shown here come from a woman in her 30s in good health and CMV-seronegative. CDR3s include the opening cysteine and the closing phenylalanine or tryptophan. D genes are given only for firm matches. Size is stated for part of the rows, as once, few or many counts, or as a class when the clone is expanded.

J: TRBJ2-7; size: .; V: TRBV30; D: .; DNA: TGTGCCTGGAGTGTAGAACTAGCCCACGAGCAGTACTTC; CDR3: CAWSVELAHEQYF
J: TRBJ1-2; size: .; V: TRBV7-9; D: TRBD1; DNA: TGTGCCAGCAGCTTAGCCCAGGGGGTTGGCGGCTACACCTTC; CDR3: CASSLAQGVGGYTF
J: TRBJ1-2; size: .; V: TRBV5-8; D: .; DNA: TGTGCCAGCAGCACTTACCGGGAGTCAGCCGATGGCTACACCTTC; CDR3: CASSTYRESADGYTF
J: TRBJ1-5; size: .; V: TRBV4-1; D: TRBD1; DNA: TGCGCCAGCAGCCAAGTGGCAGGGGGGCGCAATCAGCCCCAGCATTTT; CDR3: CASSQVAGGRNQPQHF
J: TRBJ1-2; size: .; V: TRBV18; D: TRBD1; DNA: TGTGCCAGCTCCCCGACAGGGAACTATGGCTACACCTTC; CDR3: CASSPTGNYGYTF
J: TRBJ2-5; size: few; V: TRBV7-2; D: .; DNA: TGTGCCAGCAGCCAAGACAGGTCAGAGACCCAGTACTTC; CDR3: CASSQDRSETQYF
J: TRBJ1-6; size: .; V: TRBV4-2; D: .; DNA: TGTGCCAGCAGCCAAAAGCCGACAGAATACTATAATTCACCCCTCCACTTT; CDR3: CASSQKPTEYYNSPLHF
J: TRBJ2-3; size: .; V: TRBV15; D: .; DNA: TGTGCCACCAGCAGGGGGGCCCGTCCCACAGATACGCAGTATTTT; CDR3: CATSRGARPTDTQYF
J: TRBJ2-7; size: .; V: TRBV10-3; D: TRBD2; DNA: TGTGCCATCAGTGAGTCGGGTTTGGCTAGCGGGGGGGGTACACGAGGAGACCTTTACGAGCAGTACTTC; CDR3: CAISESGLASGGGTRGDLYEQYF
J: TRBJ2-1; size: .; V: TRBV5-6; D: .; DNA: TGTGCCAGCAGCGCGGACTATGCCTACAATGAGCAGTTCTTC; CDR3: CASSADYAYNEQFF
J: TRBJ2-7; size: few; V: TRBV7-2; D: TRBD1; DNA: TGTGCCAGCAGCTTACCCGGGCCCCGGGACAGGGAATCCTACGAGCAGTACTTC; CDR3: CASSLPGPRDRESYEQYF
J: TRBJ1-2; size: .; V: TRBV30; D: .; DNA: TGTGCCTGGAGTTTCCGGCCCCGGGACTATGGCTACACCTTC; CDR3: CAWSFRPRDYGYTF
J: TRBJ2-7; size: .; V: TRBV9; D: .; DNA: TGTGCCAGCAGCGCTGGACAAGGTGTCCCTCTCGAGCAGTACTTC; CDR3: CASSAGQGVPLEQYF
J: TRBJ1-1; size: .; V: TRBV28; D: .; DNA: TGTGCCAGCAACCCCCTGAGCGCTGAAGCTTTCTTT; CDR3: CASNPLSAEAFF
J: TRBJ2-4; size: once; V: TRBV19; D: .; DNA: TGTGCCAGTAGTATAGGGAACAGGGAAGTTCAGTACTTC; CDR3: CASSIGNREVQYF
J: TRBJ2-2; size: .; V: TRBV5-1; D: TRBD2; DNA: TGCGCCAGCAGGATAGCGGGGGGGCCGGCCGGGGAGCTGTTTTTT; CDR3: CASRIAGGPAGELFF
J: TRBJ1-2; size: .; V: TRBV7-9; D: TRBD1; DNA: TGTGCCAGCAGCGTAGAGGGAACAGGGGGCAGTTGGTCGAACTATGGCTACACCTTC; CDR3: CASSVEGTGGSWSNYGYTF
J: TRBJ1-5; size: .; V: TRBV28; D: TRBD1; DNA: TGTGCCAGCAGTTTATTCAGGGGGCAAGGTCCCCAGCATTTT; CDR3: CASSLFRGQGPQHF
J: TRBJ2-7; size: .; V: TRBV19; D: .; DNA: .; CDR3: CASTSEGSYEQYF
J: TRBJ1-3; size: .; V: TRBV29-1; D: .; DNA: TGCAGCGTTGAAGCACCCATCCAGGGCCCCTCTGGAAACACCATATATTTT; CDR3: CSVEAPIQGPSGNTIYF
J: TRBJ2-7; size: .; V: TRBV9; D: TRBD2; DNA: TGTGCCAGCAGCGTAGCTAGCGGGAGTTTCGAGCAGTACTTC; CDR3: CASSVASGSFEQYF
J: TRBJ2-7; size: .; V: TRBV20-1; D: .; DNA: TGCAGTGCTAGCGGCCCGGGAGAGCAGTACTTC; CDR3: CSASGPGEQYF
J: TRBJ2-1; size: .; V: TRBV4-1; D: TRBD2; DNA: TGCGCCAGCAGCCCCCGTAGGCTAGCGGGAGGGAGCCTAGGGGACTACAATGAGCAGTTCTTC; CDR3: CASSPRRLAGGSLGDYNEQFF
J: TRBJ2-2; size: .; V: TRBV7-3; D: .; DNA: TGTGCCAGCAAACCACAGGGGGGGGTCACCGGGGAGCTGTTTTTT; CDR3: CASKPQGGVTGELFF
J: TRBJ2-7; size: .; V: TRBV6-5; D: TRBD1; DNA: TGTGCCAGCAGAGAAAGGGACAGGGGGCGCGAGCAGTACTTC; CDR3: CASRERDRGREQYF
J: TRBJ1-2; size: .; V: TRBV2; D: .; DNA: TGTGCCAGCAGAAGACAGCATGGCTACACCTTC; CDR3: CASRRQHGYTF
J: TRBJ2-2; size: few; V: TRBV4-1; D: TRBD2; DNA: TGCGCCAGCAGCCTGCTAGCGGGAGTTGTCGGGGAGCTGTTTTTT; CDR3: CASSLLAGVVGELFF
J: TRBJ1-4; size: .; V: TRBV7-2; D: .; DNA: TGTGCCAGCAGCTTAGACCGGGGAGGTAATGAAAAACTGTTTTTT; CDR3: CASSLDRGGNEKLFF
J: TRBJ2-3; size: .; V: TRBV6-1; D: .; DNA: TGTGCCCTTCAACGGGGAACAGATACGCAGTATTTT; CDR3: CALQRGTDTQYF
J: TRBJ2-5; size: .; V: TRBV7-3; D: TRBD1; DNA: TGTGCCAGCAGTAACCCGGGACAGCGTCAAGAGACCCAGTACTTC; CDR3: CASSNPGQRQETQYF
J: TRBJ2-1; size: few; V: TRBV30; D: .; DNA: TGTGCCTGGAGTGTGGGGGGGGCAGGAGGGTATGAGCAGTTCTTC; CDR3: CAWSVGGAGGYEQFF
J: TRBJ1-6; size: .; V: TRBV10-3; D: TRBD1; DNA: TGTGCCATCAGTTTGCAGGGGGCCTCCTATAATTCACCCCTCCACTTT; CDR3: CAISLQGASYNSPLHF
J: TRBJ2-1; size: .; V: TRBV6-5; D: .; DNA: TGTGCCAGCAGTTACGGGGGGAGCTCCTACAATGAGCAGTTCTTC; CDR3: CASSYGGSSYNEQFF
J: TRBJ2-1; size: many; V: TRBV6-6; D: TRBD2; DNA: TGTGCCAGCAGTTTCCCCACTAGCGGAGACGGCAATGAGCAGTTCTTC; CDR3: CASSFPTSGDGNEQFF
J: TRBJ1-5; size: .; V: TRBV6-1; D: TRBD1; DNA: TGTGCCAGCAGTGAGGCAGGGGGCACGAATCAGCCCCAGCATTTT; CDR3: CASSEAGGTNQPQHF
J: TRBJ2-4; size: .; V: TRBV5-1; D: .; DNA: TGCGCCAGCAGCGTTGACATCAAAAACATTCAGTACTTC; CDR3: CASSVDIKNIQYF
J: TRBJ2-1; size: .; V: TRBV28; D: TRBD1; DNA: TGTGCCAGCAGTATACTGACAGGGTTCCAGTTCTTC; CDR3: CASSILTGFQFF
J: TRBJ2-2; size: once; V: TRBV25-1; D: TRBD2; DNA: TGTGCCAGCAGTGTACCCGGGGGGTCCACCCGGGAGCTGTTTTTT; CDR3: CASSVPGGSTRELFF
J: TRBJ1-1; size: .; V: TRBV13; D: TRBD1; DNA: TGTGCCAGCAGCTTCGGGACAGGGGGGACTGAAGCTTTCTTT; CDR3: CASSFGTGGTEAFF
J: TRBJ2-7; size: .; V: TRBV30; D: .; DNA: TGTGCCTGGAGTGGCGGCTACGAGCAGTACTTC; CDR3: CAWSGGYEQYF
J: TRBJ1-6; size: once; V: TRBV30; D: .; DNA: TGTGCCTGGAGCGAAGGGAGAAATTCACCCCTTCACTTT; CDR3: CAWSEGRNSPLHF
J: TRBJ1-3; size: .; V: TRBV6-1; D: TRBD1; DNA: TGTGCCAGCAGGAGGACAGGAACAACTGGAAACACCATATATTTT; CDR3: CASRRTGTTGNTIYF
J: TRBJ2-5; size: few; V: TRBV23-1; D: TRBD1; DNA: TGCGCCAGCAGTCTACTAGGACAGGGGGACCAAGAGACCCAGTACTTC; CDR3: CASSLLGQGDQETQYF
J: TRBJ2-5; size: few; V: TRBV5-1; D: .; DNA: TGCGCCAGCAGAGCGAACCAAGAGACCCAGTACTTC; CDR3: CASRANQETQYF
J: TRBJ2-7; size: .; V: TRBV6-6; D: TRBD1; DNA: TGTGCCAGCAAAAAAGGCCGGGACAGAACCTACGAGCAGTACTTC; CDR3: CASKKGRDRTYEQYF
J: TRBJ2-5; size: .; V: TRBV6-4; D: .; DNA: TGTGCCAGCAGTGACAAGACCCCCGGGGGAGAGACCCAGTACTTC; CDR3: CASSDKTPGGETQYF
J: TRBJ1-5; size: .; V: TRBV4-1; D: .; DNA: TGCGCCAGCAGCCAAGAGGAGGGCAGCAATCAGCCCCAGCATTTT; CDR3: CASSQEEGSNQPQHF
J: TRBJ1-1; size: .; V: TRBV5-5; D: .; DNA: TGTGCCAGCAGCCCCAGGGGCTGGAACACTGAAGCTTTCTTT; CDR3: CASSPRGWNTEAFF